This is a list of T cell receptor beta chains from one sample in a study of brain T cells in children with intractable seizures. Only in-frame clones appear in the TCRdb table, and some are missing; sequencing was by immunoSEQ multiplex PCR. The data contain 100,000 to 120,000 clones, roughly 94% of them singletons. Specimen: peripheral blood, collected at surgery. The source is a boy in the first two years of life with hemimegalencephaly and intractable seizures. The CDR3 runs from the conserved cysteine through the conserved F or W. The order of the fields is D gene, V gene, clone size, J gene, CDR3 protein, CDR3 DNA. A D gene is named only where the DNA matches it firmly. The size entry is marked missing in some rows and otherwise reads once, few, many or a size class.

d_call: NA
v_call: TRBV30
clone_size: NA
j_call: TRBJ1-1
cdr3_aa: CAWSAWGVVNTEAFF
cdr3_nt: TGTGCCTGGAGTGCCTGGGGTGTAGTGAACACTGAAGCTTTCTTT

d_call: TRBD2
v_call: TRBV3-1/TRBV3-2
clone_size: NA
j_call: TRBJ2-3
cdr3_aa: CASSLASGRPDTQYF
cdr3_nt: TGTGCCAGCAGCCTGGCTAGCGGGAGACCAGATACGCAGTATTTT

d_call: NA
v_call: TRBV30
clone_size: NA
j_call: TRBJ1-5
cdr3_aa: CAWSVSRPVSNQPQHF
cdr3_nt: TGTGCCTGGAGTGTGTCACGGCCAGTATCTAATCAGCCCCAGCATTTT

d_call: NA
v_call: TRBV28
clone_size: NA
j_call: TRBJ2-7
cdr3_aa: CASSRRRGGSKWEQYF
cdr3_nt: TGTGCCAGCAGCCGGCGGAGGGGCGGGTCCAAGTGGGAGCAGTACTTC

d_call: TRBD2
v_call: TRBV6-5
clone_size: NA
j_call: TRBJ2-1
cdr3_aa: CASSFSGVYNEQFF
cdr3_nt: TGTGCCAGCAGTTTTAGCGGGGTTTACAATGAGCAGTTCTTC

d_call: NA
v_call: TRBV28
clone_size: NA
j_call: TRBJ2-2
cdr3_aa: CASSNVGGSENTGELFF
cdr3_nt: TGTGCCAGCAGCAATGTGGGGGGCTCGGAGAACACCGGGGAGCTGTTTTTT

d_call: NA
v_call: TRBV27
clone_size: NA
j_call: TRBJ2-7
cdr3_aa: CASSLSAGDYEQYF
cdr3_nt: TGTGCCAGCAGTTTATCGGCAGGGGATTACGAGCAGTACTTC

d_call: NA
v_call: TRBV5-4
clone_size: NA
j_call: TRBJ1-2
cdr3_aa: CASSLESQNYGYTF
cdr3_nt: TGTGCCAGCAGCTTGGAATCGCAGAACTATGGCTACACCTTC

d_call: TRBD2
v_call: TRBV19
clone_size: NA
j_call: TRBJ2-4
cdr3_aa: CAPCGGDLAKNIQYF
cdr3_nt: TGTGCCCCTTGTGGGGGGGATTTAGCCAAAAACATTCAGTACTTC

d_call: NA
v_call: TRBV28
clone_size: NA
j_call: TRBJ1-6
cdr3_aa: CAGRRTNSPLHF
cdr3_nt: TGTGCCGGAAGACGAACCAATTCACCCCTCCACTTT

d_call: NA
v_call: TRBV10-1
clone_size: NA
j_call: TRBJ1-5
cdr3_aa: CASSARSNQPQHF
cdr3_nt: TGCGCCAGCAGTGCTCGTAGCAATCAGCCCCAGCATTTT

d_call: NA
v_call: TRBV29-1
clone_size: NA
j_call: TRBJ2-1
cdr3_aa: CSTTGYNEQFF
cdr3_nt: TGCAGCACCACGGGGTACAATGAGCAGTTCTTC

d_call: TRBD1
v_call: TRBV6-5
clone_size: NA
j_call: TRBJ2-3
cdr3_aa: CASSYSNQGADTQYF
cdr3_nt: TGTGCCAGCAGTTACTCGAACCAGGGGGCCGATACGCAGTATTTT

d_call: NA
v_call: TRBV5-1
clone_size: few
j_call: TRBJ2-7
cdr3_aa: CASSLDGGPLYEQYF
cdr3_nt: TGCGCCAGCAGCTTGGACGGCGGACCCCTCTACGAGCAGTACTTC

d_call: NA
v_call: TRBV2
clone_size: NA
j_call: TRBJ2-1
cdr3_aa: CASSAGSNEQFF
cdr3_nt: TGTGCCAGCAGTGCAGGTAGCAATGAGCAGTTCTTC

d_call: TRBD2
v_call: TRBV28
clone_size: NA
j_call: TRBJ2-1
cdr3_aa: CASVQSGGNEQFF
cdr3_nt: TGTGCCAGCGTCCAGAGCGGGGGTAATGAGCAGTTCTTC

d_call: NA
v_call: TRBV27
clone_size: NA
j_call: TRBJ1-1
cdr3_aa: CASAQGPLTEAFF
cdr3_nt: TGTGCCAGCGCGCAGGGGCCTTTGACTGAAGCTTTCTTT

d_call: TRBD2
v_call: TRBV6-1
clone_size: NA
j_call: TRBJ2-1
cdr3_aa: CASRQAGGYNEQFF
cdr3_nt: TGTGCCAGCCGTCAAGCGGGAGGGTACAATGAGCAGTTCTTC

d_call: TRBD2
v_call: TRBV5-6
clone_size: NA
j_call: TRBJ2-1
cdr3_aa: CASSLTSGPVAYNEQFF
cdr3_nt: TGTGCCAGCAGCTTGACTAGCGGGCCCGTAGCCTACAATGAGCAGTTCTTC

d_call: NA
v_call: TRBV28
clone_size: NA
j_call: TRBJ2-3
cdr3_aa: CASTPSGPSTDTQYF
cdr3_nt: TGTGCCAGCACGCCCTCGGGGCCTAGCACAGATACGCAGTATTTT

d_call: TRBD2
v_call: TRBV11-3
clone_size: NA
j_call: TRBJ2-1
cdr3_aa: CASSLGTSGTYSYNEQFF
cdr3_nt: TGTGCCAGCAGCTTAGGGACTAGCGGGACCTACTCCTACAATGAGCAGTTCTTC

d_call: NA
v_call: TRBV15
clone_size: NA
j_call: TRBJ2-7
cdr3_aa: CATSSGPSRGNEQYF
cdr3_nt: TGTGCCACCAGCAGCGGGCCTTCACGAGGCAACGAGCAGTACTTC

d_call: TRBD1
v_call: TRBV6-5
clone_size: NA
j_call: TRBJ2-7
cdr3_aa: CASSPGTGGEQYF
cdr3_nt: TGTGCCAGCAGCCCCGGGACAGGGGGCGAGCAGTACTTC

d_call: NA
v_call: TRBV9
clone_size: NA
j_call: TRBJ2-5
cdr3_aa: CASSVGGWETQYF
cdr3_nt: TGTGCCAGCAGCGTAGGGGGATGGGAGACCCAGTACTTC

d_call: NA
v_call: TRBV28
clone_size: NA
j_call: TRBJ1-2
cdr3_aa: CASSLSAARPVYGYTF
cdr3_nt: TGTGCCAGCAGTTTATCGGCAGCGAGGCCTGTTTATGGCTACACCTTC

d_call: TRBD2
v_call: TRBV5-8
clone_size: NA
j_call: TRBJ2-1
cdr3_aa: CASSLLAGNEQFF
cdr3_nt: TGTGCCAGCAGCCTACTAGCGGGAAATGAGCAGTTCTTC

d_call: NA
v_call: TRBV6-5
clone_size: NA
j_call: TRBJ1-2
cdr3_aa: CASGTIKALKGYTF
cdr3_nt: TGTGCCAGCGGTACAATAAAGGCGTTGAAAGGCTACACCTTC

d_call: NA
v_call: TRBV9
clone_size: once
j_call: TRBJ1-3
cdr3_aa: CASSEGLGSGNTIYF
cdr3_nt: TGTGCCAGCAGCGAGGGGTTAGGGTCTGGAAACACCATATATTTT

d_call: TRBD2
v_call: TRBV10-2
clone_size: NA
j_call: TRBJ2-5
cdr3_aa: CASSWSREVRETQYF
cdr3_nt: TGCGCCAGCAGTTGGTCGCGGGAGGTCAGAGAGACCCAGTACTTC

d_call: NA
v_call: TRBV5-1
clone_size: NA
j_call: TRBJ1-6
cdr3_aa: CASSFEQNNSPLHF
cdr3_nt: TGCGCCAGCAGCTTTGAACAGAATAATTCACCCCTCCACTTT

d_call: TRBD1
v_call: TRBV2
clone_size: NA
j_call: TRBJ1-4
cdr3_aa: CASSGQRQGSEKLFF
cdr3_nt: TGTGCCAGCAGTGGCCAGAGACAGGGAAGTGAAAAACTGTTTTTT

d_call: NA
v_call: TRBV6-4
clone_size: NA
j_call: TRBJ1-5
cdr3_aa: CASSLGVGQPQHF
cdr3_nt: TGTGCCAGCAGCCTTGGGGTAGGTCAGCCCCAGCATTTT

d_call: NA
v_call: TRBV28
clone_size: NA
j_call: TRBJ1-1
cdr3_aa: CASSPRAAYTEAFF
cdr3_nt: TGTGCCAGCAGTCCTCGGGCGGCCTACACTGAAGCTTTCTTT

d_call: TRBD1
v_call: TRBV28
clone_size: NA
j_call: TRBJ2-5
cdr3_aa: CASSIRQGLFQETQYF
cdr3_nt: TGTGCCAGCAGCATTAGACAGGGGCTTTTCCAAGAGACCCAGTACTTC

d_call: NA
v_call: TRBV5-1
clone_size: NA
j_call: TRBJ2-2
cdr3_aa: CASSPTVGGTGELFF
cdr3_nt: TGCGCCAGCAGCCCGACGGTAGGGGGCACCGGGGAGCTGTTTTTT

d_call: NA
v_call: TRBV3-1/TRBV3-2
clone_size: few
j_call: TRBJ2-3
cdr3_aa: CASSQGIGVADTQYF
cdr3_nt: TGTGCCAGCAGCCAGGGGATCGGGGTCGCAGATACGCAGTATTTT

d_call: NA
v_call: TRBV4-1
clone_size: NA
j_call: TRBJ2-7
cdr3_aa: CASSQVLDGSYEQYF
cdr3_nt: TGCGCCAGCAGCCAAGTACTAGACGGCTCCTACGAGCAGTACTTC

d_call: NA
v_call: TRBV5-5
clone_size: NA
j_call: TRBJ2-3
cdr3_aa: CASTPVGADTQYF
cdr3_nt: TGTGCCAGCACCCCCGTCGGCGCAGATACGCAGTATTTT

d_call: TRBD2
v_call: TRBV10-3
clone_size: NA
j_call: TRBJ2-1
cdr3_aa: CAIRTSENNEQFF
cdr3_nt: TGTGCCATCAGGACTAGCGAGAACAATGAGCAGTTCTTC

d_call: TRBD1
v_call: TRBV24-1
clone_size: NA
j_call: TRBJ1-5
cdr3_aa: CATSDPPDRAYSNQPQHF
cdr3_nt: TGTGCCACCAGTGATCCGCCTGACAGGGCCTATAGCAATCAGCCCCAGCATTTT